The clone carrying this T cell receptor beta chain was seen only once. The antigen is unknown. Donors were all healthy Caucasians. These data are taken from a study of identical twins. General study findings and limits: Cord blood beta clonotypes that were abundant carried fewer insertions, and memory repertoires showed no such trend.

Template switching added a universal primer site, and cDNA bore unique molecular identifiers. TCRdb reprocessed the 5' RACE reads via MiXCR and lists one record per CDR3 protein. The data show some 660,000 distinct CDR3 sequences, over 8.5% seen once. The CDR3 spans 14 residues. In germline, CDR1 is ENHRY, CDR2 SYGVKD. The germline V and J ends were trimmed by 6 bases and 3 bases, with 15 bases remaining between them. The sample was also reused in another study, on yellow fever vaccine responses in identical twins.

This sequence was found in a woman under 30 in good health. The chain employs TRBV10-3 and TRBJ2-7; D remains unclear. Sequencing used PBMCs. The CDR3 sequence is CAIRPHGALYEQYF. CDR3 bases: TGTGCCATCAGACCCCACGGCGCACTCTACGAGCAGTACTTC.